The following is a T cell receptor (beta chain) sequence with its context. The sample belongs to a study of blood T cell repertoires in COVID-19. For the study at large: Material from acute and convalescent COVID-19 was sourced from the United States, Italy and Spain.

Germline V CDR1 and CDR2: KGHSH, LQKENI. This CDR3 region has 14 residues. V lost 2 bases, J lost 5 bases, and 12 bases lay in between. Repertoires were generated with immunoSEQ multiplex PCR, while TCRdb's copy carries only in-frame clones and drops some. The table includes fewer than 350,000 clones, roughly 89% detected once. Sequences were obtained from peripheral blood. The chain joins TRBV18 to TRBJ1-2, with D uncertain. The source of this sequence is a middle-aged man with acute or convalescent COVID-19. CDR3 loop: CASSPDTDTYGYTF. CDR3 nucleotide sequence: TGTGCCAGCTCACCAGACACAGACACTTATGGCTACACCTTC.